This T cell receptor (beta chain) is from a study of beta chain features in type 1 diabetes. About the study: The patient and healthy donor groups were comparable for age, gender and cell yields.

This clone has only a few counts. Its antigen is still unknown. The authors reverse transcribed all of the isolated RNA, so sequencing captured expressed TCRB transcripts. Assay used: immunoSEQ multiplex PCR; TCRdb lists only in-frame clones, some missing. The repertoire consists of around 160,000 clones, with 63% occurring once and the leading ten covering approximately 0.089%. Whole-study findings and limits: Among patients with Type 1 diabetes, TCRB CDR3s were moderately but significantly shorter in every one of the four CD4+ subsets. Whether TCRB rearrangement is influenced by HLA type was left unresolved in this analysis.

Sequenced material: naive CD4+ T cells from blood. The sequence came from a man aged 30 to 39 with type 1 diabetes.

CDR3 nucleotide sequence: TGTGCCAGCGGGGGACCGGGACAGGTAATCAATGAGCAGTTCTTC. Its protein product is CASGGPGQVINEQFF. The rearrangement joins TRBV6-5 to TRBJ2-1, with 8 nucleotides matching TRBD1. The junction had 12 bases not matched to a gene; V was cut back by 8 bases and J by 6 bases. CDR3 length: 15 amino acids. CDR1 is MNHEY and CDR2 is SVGAGI in the germline V gene.